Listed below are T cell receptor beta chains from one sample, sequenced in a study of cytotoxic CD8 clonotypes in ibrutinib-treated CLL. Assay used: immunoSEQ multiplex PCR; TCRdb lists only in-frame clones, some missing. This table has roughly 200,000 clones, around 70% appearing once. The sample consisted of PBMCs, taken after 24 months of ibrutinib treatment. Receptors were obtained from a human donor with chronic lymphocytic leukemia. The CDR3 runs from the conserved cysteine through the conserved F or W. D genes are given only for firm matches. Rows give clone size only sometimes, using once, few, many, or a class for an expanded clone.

CASKNAGATDTEAFF,TGTGCCAGTAAAAACGCAGGGGCTACGGACACTGAAGCTTTCTTT,.,TRBJ1-1,TRBV19,.
CASSPIQGVAYNEQFF,TGTGCCAGCTCGCCAATACAGGGGGTCGCCTACAATGAGCAGTTCTTC,TRBD1,TRBJ2-1,TRBV18,.
CASSESGRGNTEAFF,TGTGCCAGCAGTGAATCGGGACGGGGGAACACTGAAGCTTTCTTT,.,TRBJ1-1,TRBV25-1,.
CASSPGDLGGYTF,TGTGCCAGCAGCCCGGGGGACCTGGGTGGCTACACCTTC,.,TRBJ1-2,TRBV5-4,few
CASSLSSLGRVTETQYF,TGTGCCAGCAGTTTATCTTCCCTGGGCAGGGTCACAGAGACCCAGTACTTC,.,TRBJ2-5,TRBV27,.
CASNPPGGGHYGYTF,TGTGCCAGCAACCCCCCAGGGGGGGGCCACTATGGCTACACCTTC,TRBD1,TRBJ1-2,TRBV28,.
CASREGLALHEQFF,TGTGCCAGCAGGGAGGGACTAGCTCTACATGAGCAGTTCTTC,TRBD2,TRBJ2-1,TRBV7-9,few
CASSYSRDSGNTIYF,TGTGCCAGCAGTTACTCCAGGGACTCGGGAAACACCATATATTTT,.,TRBJ1-3,TRBV6-5,.
CASSLAYEQYF,TGCGCCAGCAGCTTGGCCTACGAGCAGTACTTC,.,TRBJ2-7,TRBV5-1,few
CASRTQISYGYTF,TGTGCCAGCAGGACACAAATTTCCTATGGCTACACCTTC,.,TRBJ1-2,TRBV28,few
CASNTTTGDYGYTF,TGTGCCAGCAATACAACGACAGGAGACTATGGCTACACCTTC,.,TRBJ1-2,TRBV25-1,.
CASSQDPGAWTGELFF,TGCGCCAGCAGCCAAGATCCAGGGGCCTGGACCGGGGAGCTGTTTTTT,.,TRBJ2-2,TRBV4-3,.
CASSEAGQGYEKLFF,TGTGCCAGCAGTGAAGCGGGACAGGGTTATGAAAAACTGTTTTTT,TRBD1,TRBJ1-4,TRBV2,.
CSVDQRLSYNEQFF,TGCAGCGTTGATCAGCGGCTTTCCTACAATGAGCAGTTCTTC,.,TRBJ2-1,TRBV29-1,.
CATSRDLREGPLKQYF,TGTGCCACCAGCAGAGATCTAAGGGAGGGCCCTTTGAAGCAGTACTTC,TRBD2,TRBJ2-7,TRBV15,once
CSVGTSVLQETQYF,TGCAGCGTTGGGACTAGCGTGCTTCAAGAGACCCAGTACTTC,TRBD2,TRBJ2-5,TRBV29-1,.
CASSLQVIGNEQYF,TGTGCCAGCAGTCTACAGGTTATTGGAAACGAGCAGTACTTC,.,TRBJ2-7,TRBV27,.
CASSPGTHFDYEQYF,TGTGCCAGCAGCCCGGGCACGCACTTCGATTACGAGCAGTACTTC,.,TRBJ2-7,TRBV7-9,.
CATSRVAGGTGELFF,TGTGCCACCAGCAGAGTAGCGGGAGGAACCGGGGAGCTGTTTTTT,TRBD2,TRBJ2-2,TRBV15,.
CASSLDSNTQYF,TGTGCCAGCAGCTTGGACTCAAATACGCAGTATTTT,.,TRBJ2-3,TRBV5-4,.
CASSLQGSYEQYF,TGCGCCAGCAGCTTGCAGGGTTCCTACGAGCAGTACTTC,.,TRBJ2-7,TRBV5-1,.
CASGPESPYNEQFF,TGTGCTAGTGGTCCGGAGAGCCCCTACAATGAGCAGTTCTTC,.,TRBJ2-1,TRBV12-5,.
CAIQQVGTEAFF,TGTGCCATTCAACAGGTCGGCACTGAAGCTTTCTTT,.,TRBJ1-1,TRBV10-3,few
CASSPQNEQFF,TGTGCCAGCAGCCCGCAAAATGAGCAGTTCTTC,.,TRBJ2-1,TRBV7-9,few
CASSQGVGETQYF,TGCGCCAGCAGCCAGGGAGTCGGAGAGACCCAGTACTTC,.,TRBJ2-5,TRBV4-3,few
CASSDLGSSYNEQFF,TGTGCCAGCAGTGACTTAGGTAGCTCCTACAATGAGCAGTTCTTC,.,TRBJ2-1,TRBV6-4,.
CAWSVQGGRGTQYF,TGTGCCTGGAGTGTGCAGGGGGGTAGGGGGACCCAGTACTTC,.,TRBJ2-5,TRBV30,.
CASSHGPLIDNHYEQYF,TGCGCCAGCAGCCACGGTCCCCTTATTGACAATCACTACGAGCAGTACTTC,.,TRBJ2-7,TRBV4-1,.
CAISSGIRDTGELFF,TGTGCCATCAGTAGCGGGATAAGGGACACCGGGGAGCTGTTTTTT,TRBD2,TRBJ2-2,TRBV10-3,.
CASSLGLAGLNEQFF,TGCGCCAGCAGCCTAGGACTAGCGGGCCTCAATGAGCAGTTCTTC,TRBD2,TRBJ2-1,TRBV4-3,.
CASSGGGAVEKLFF,TGTGCCAGCAGTGGAGGGGGCGCGGTTGAAAAACTGTTTTTT,TRBD1,TRBJ1-4,TRBV28,.
CASSAAGGGETQYF,TGCGCCAGCAGTGCGGCGGGAGGGGGCGAGACCCAGTACTTC,TRBD2,TRBJ2-5,TRBV10-1,.
CATTWPKQYF,TGTGCCACCACGTGGCCGAAGCAGTACTTC,.,TRBJ2-7,TRBV6-5,.
CASSQDLAGGSTRNQPQHF,TGCGCCAGCAGCCAAGATCTGGCAGGGGGCTCGACGCGTAATCAGCCCCAGCATTTT,TRBD1,TRBJ1-5,TRBV4-3,.
CASSTTGSYGYTF,TGTGCCAGCAGTACTACAGGGTCCTATGGCTACACCTTC,.,TRBJ1-2,TRBV6-5,.
CASSLRQGEYEQYF,TGTGCCAGCAGCTTGAGACAGGGGGAGTACGAGCAGTACTTC,TRBD1,TRBJ2-7,TRBV7-6,.
CASSPFRAEGREQYF,TGTGCCAGCTCACCATTTCGAGCTGAGGGGCGCGAGCAGTACTTC,.,TRBJ2-7,TRBV18,once
CASISSGRPLTYNEQFF,TGTGCCAGCATTAGTAGCGGGAGGCCCCTAACCTACAATGAGCAGTTCTTC,TRBD2,TRBJ2-1,TRBV27,.
CASSGHSGLNTEAFF,TGCGCCAGCAGCGGTCACTCAGGCCTGAACACTGAAGCTTTCTTT,.,TRBJ1-1,TRBV10-1,.
CASSLGGGRGGETQYF,TGTGCTAGCAGCTTAGGGGGTGGCAGAGGAGGAGAGACCCAGTACTTC,.,TRBJ2-5,TRBV7-7,.
CASSVVGRGIDEQFF,TGTGCCAGCAGCGTAGTCGGTCGAGGGATCGATGAGCAGTTCTTC,.,TRBJ2-1,TRBV9,.
CASSLYGGQSSYEQYF,TGTGCCAGCAGTTTATACGGCGGGCAGAGCTCCTACGAGCAGTACTTC,.,TRBJ2-7,TRBV27,.
CASNNPQRAEVYGGTIYF,TGTGCCAGCAACAATCCTCAGAGGGCGGAGGTTTACGGGGGCACCATATATTTT,.,TRBJ1-3,TRBV2,.